This T cell receptor (beta chain) was obtained from a study of CD8+ T cells in alopecia areata. Study-wide findings and caveats: Unlike in mice, where it was clearer, TCR sharing across patients was less clear, possibly HLA-related.

In germline, CDR1 is SNHLY, CDR2 FYNNEI. CDR3 length: 14 amino acids. V lost 4 bases, J lost 1 base, and 8 bases lay in between. Once RNA had been extracted, it was reverse transcribed into cDNA to act as the sequencing template. TCRdb's copy holds only in-frame clones and misses some; the assay was immunoSEQ multiplex PCR. Of 160,000 or so clones in the sample, around 64% were seen once. Regarding this clone: The antigen is unknown.

Sorted populations comprised CD4+ and CD8+ T cells obtained from PBMCs. The specimen was CD8+ T cells sorted from blood, collected at week 0. This rearrangement joins TRBV2 to TRBJ1-5, with D hard to call. This receptor was taken from a human donor with alopecia areata. The CDR3 DNA follows: TGTGCCAGCAGTGTAGGGCAGAGCAATCAGCCCCAGCATTTT. Amino acid sequence: CASSVGQSNQPQHF.